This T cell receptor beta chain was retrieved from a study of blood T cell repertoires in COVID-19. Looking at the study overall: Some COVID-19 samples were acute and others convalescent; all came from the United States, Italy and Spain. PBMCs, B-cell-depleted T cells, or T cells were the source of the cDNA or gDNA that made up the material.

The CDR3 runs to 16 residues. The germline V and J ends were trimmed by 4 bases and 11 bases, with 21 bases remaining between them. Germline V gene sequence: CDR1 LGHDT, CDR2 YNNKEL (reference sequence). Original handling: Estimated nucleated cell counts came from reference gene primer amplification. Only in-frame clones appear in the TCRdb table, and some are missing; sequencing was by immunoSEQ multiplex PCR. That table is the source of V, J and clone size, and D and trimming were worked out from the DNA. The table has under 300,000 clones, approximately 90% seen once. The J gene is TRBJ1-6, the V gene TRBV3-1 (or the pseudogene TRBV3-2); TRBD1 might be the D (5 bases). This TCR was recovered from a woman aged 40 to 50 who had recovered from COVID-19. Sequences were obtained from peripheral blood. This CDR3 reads CASSPGTATIMAPLHF. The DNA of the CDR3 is TGTGCCAGCAGCCCAGGGACTGCCACTATAATGGCACCCCTCCACTTT.